The entry below gives a single T cell receptor beta chain sequence along with its context. This specimen comes from a study of blood T cell repertoires in COVID-19. CDR1 is MDHEN, CDR2 SYDVKM, per germline. The junction had 4 bases not matched to a gene; V was cut back by 1 base and J by 5 bases. The CDR3 consists of 15 residues. Some clones are missing from TCRdb's copy, which holds only in-frame ones; the method was immunoSEQ multiplex PCR. The data hold approximately 250,000 clones, with more than 75% observed a single time. This receptor was identified in a man aged 40-49 years with active or convalescent COVID-19. The V gene is TRBV28, the J gene TRBJ2-3; the match to TRBD1 covers 9 bases. Sample: peripheral blood. CDR3 DNA sequence: TGTGCCAGCAGTTTATATGGACAGGGGATAGATACGCAGTATTTT. Translated: CASSLYGQGIDTQYF. Drawing the rest from reference TRBV28 and TRBJ2-3, the complete variable domain is DVKVTQSSRYLVKRTGEKVFLECVQDMDHENMFWYRQDPGLGLRLIYFSYDVKMKEKGDIPEGYSVSREKKERFSLILESASTNQTSMYLCASSLYGQGIDTQYFGPGTRLTVL.